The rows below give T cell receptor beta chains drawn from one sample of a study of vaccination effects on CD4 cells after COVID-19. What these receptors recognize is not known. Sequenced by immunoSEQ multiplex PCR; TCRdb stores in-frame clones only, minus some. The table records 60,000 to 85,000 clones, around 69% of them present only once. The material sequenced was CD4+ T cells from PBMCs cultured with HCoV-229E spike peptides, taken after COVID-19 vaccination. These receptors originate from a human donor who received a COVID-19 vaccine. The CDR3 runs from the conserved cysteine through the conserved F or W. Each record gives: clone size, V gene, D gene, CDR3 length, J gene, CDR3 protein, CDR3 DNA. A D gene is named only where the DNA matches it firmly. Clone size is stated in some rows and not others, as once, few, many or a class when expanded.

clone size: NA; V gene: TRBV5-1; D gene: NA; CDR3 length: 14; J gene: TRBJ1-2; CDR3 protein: CASSLTASNYGYTF; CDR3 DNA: TGCGCCAGCAGCTTAACAGCTTCCAACTATGGCTACACCTTC
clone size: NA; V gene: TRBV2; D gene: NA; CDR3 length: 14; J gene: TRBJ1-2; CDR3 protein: CASSPRLLNYGYTF; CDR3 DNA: TGTGCCAGCAGTCCCAGGTTATTAAACTATGGCTACACCTTC
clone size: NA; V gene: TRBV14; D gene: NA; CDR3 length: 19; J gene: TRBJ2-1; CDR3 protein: CASSRRGAGDSSSYNEQFF; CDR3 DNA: TGTGCCAGCAGCAGGAGAGGGGCAGGGGACTCGAGCTCCTACAATGAGCAGTTCTTC
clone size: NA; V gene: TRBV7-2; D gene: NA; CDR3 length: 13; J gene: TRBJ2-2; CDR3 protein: CASSLVVPGELFF; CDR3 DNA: TGTGCCAGCAGCTTAGTGGTGCCCGGGGAGCTGTTTTTT
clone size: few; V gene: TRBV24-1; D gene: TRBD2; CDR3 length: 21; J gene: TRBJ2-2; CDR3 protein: CATSDSTKSWLAGLRGGELFF; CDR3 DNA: TGTGCCACCAGTGATTCAACCAAGAGTTGGCTAGCGGGGTTACGTGGCGGGGAGCTGTTTTTT
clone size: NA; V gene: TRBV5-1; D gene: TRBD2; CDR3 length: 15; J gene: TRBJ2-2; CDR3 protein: CASSPRGGNTGELFF; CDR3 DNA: TGCGCCAGCAGCCCCCGGGGGGGGAACACCGGGGAGCTGTTTTTT
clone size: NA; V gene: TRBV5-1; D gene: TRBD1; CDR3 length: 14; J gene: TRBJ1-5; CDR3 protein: CASSPDRGDQPQHF; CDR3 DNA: TGCGCCAGCAGTCCGGACAGGGGCGATCAGCCCCAGCATTTT
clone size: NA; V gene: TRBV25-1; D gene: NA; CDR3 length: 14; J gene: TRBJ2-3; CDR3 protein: CASSVTARGDTQYF; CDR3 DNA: TGTGCCAGCAGTGTGACAGCCCGGGGAGATACGCAGTATTTT
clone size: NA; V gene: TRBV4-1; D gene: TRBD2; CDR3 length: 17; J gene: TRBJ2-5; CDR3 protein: CASSQRPGTSAGETQYF; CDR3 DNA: TGCGCCAGCAGCCAGCGCCCCGGGACTAGCGCGGGAGAGACCCAGTACTTC
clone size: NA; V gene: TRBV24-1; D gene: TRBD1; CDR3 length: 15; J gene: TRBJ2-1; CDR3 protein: CATSDVPGQGWSQFF; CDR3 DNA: TGTGCCACCAGTGATGTCCCGGGACAGGGTTGGTCGCAGTTCTTC
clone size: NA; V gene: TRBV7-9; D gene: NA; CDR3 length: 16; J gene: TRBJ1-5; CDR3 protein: CASSLFTGSENQPQHF; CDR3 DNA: TGTGCCAGCAGCTTATTCACAGGCTCGGAAAATCAGCCCCAGCATTTT
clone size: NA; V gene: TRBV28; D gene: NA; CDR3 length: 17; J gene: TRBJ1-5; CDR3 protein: CASSSPAGQTANQPQHF; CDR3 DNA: TGTGCCAGCAGTTCCCCCGCCGGACAGACGGCCAATCAGCCCCAGCATTTT
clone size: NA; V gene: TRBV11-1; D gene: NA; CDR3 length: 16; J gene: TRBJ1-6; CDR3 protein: CASSFWGRLGVSPLHF; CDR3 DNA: TGTGCCAGCAGCTTTTGGGGGAGATTGGGTGTTTCACCCCTCCACTTT